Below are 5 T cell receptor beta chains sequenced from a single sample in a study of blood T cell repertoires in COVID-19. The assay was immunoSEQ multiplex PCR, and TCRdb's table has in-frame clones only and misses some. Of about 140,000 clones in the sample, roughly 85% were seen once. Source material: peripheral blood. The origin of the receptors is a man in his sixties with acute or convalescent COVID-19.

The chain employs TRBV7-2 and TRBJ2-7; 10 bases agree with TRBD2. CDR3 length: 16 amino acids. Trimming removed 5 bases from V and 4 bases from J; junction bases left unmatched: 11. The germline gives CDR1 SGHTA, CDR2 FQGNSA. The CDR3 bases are TGTGCCAGCAGCAAATCCGGCACTAGCGGGATATACGAGCAGTACTTC. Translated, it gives CASSKSGTSGIYEQYF.

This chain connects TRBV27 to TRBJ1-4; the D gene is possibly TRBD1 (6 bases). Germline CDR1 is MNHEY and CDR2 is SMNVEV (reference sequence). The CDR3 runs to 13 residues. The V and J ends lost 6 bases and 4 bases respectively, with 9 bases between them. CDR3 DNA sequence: TGTGCCAGCAGCGGACAGATTAATGAAAAACTGTTTTTT. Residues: CASSGQINEKLFF.

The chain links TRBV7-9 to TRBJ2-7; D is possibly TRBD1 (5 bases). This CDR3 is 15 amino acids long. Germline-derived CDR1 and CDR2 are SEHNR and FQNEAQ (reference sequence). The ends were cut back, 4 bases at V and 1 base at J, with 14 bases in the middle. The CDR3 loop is CASSSAGAPSYEQYF. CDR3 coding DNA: TGTGCCAGCAGCTCCGCTGGGGCCCCGTCCTACGAGCAGTACTTC. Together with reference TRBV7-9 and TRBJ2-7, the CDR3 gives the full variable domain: DTGVSQNPRHKITKRGQNVTFRCDPISEHNRLYWYRQTLGQGPEFLTYFQNEAQLEKSRLLSDRFSAERPKGSFSTLEIQRTEQGDSAMYLCASSSAGAPSYEQYFGPGTRLTVT.

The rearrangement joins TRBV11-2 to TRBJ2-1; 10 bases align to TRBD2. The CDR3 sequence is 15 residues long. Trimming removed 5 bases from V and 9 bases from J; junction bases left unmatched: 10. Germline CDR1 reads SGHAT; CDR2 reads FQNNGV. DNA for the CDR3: TGTGCCAGCAGCCCATTAGCGGGAGGCCTTGGTGAGCAGTTCTTC. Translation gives CASSPLAGGLGEQFF.

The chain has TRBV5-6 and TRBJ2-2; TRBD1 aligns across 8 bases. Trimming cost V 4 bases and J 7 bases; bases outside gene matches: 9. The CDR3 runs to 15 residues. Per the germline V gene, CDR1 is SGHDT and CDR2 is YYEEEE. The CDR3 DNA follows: TGTGCCAGCAGCCCTGACAGGGGATTTGGCGGGGAGCTGTTTTTT. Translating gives CASSPDRGFGGELFF.